This T cell receptor beta chain appears in the sequencing data of a study of PD-1 blockade in classical Hodgkin lymphoma. Overall study: It was nivolumab at 3 mg/kg, given intravenously every 2 weeks, that patients received.

V lost 0 bases to trimming and J lost 11 bases; unmatched junction nucleotides: 3. CDR1 and CDR2 from the germline V gene are MNHNY and SVGAGI (reference sequence). The CDR3 covers 12 residues. Sequencing was performed with immunoSEQ multiplex PCR; in TCRdb, only in-frame clones are kept and a portion is missing. The table lists about 85,000 clones, approximately 90% of them singletons. Time point meaning: cycle 4 day 1 (C4D1), after less than seven weeks of nivolumab. All patients experienced relapse after autologous stem cell transplantation, and brentuximab vedotin exposure was variable. J is TRBJ1-1 and V is TRBV6-6; 7 bases are shared with TRBD1. Sequenced here: peripheral blood mononuclear cells (PBMCs), sampled before the fourth cycle of nivolumab. This clonotype originated in a human donor with classical Hodgkin lymphoma. This CDR3 reads CASSYSGQRAFF. The CDR3 region has the DNA TGTGCCAGCAGTTACTCGGGACAGAGGGCTTTCTTT.